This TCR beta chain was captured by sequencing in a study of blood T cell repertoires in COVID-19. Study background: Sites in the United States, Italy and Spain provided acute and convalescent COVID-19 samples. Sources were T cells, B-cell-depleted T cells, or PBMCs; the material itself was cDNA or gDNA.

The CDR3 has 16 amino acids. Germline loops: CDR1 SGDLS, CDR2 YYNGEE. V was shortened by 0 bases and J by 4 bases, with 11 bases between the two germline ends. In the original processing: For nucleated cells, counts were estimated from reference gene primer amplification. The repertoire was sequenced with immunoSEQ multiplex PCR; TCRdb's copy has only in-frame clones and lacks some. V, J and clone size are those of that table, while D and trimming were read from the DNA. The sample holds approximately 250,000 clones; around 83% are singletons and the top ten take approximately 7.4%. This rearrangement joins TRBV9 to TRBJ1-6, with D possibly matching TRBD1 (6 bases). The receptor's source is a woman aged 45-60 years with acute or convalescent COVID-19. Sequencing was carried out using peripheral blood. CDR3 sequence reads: CASSVAGGQYNSPLHF. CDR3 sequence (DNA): TGTGCCAGCAGCGTAGCTGGAGGACAGTATAATTCACCCCTCCACTTT.